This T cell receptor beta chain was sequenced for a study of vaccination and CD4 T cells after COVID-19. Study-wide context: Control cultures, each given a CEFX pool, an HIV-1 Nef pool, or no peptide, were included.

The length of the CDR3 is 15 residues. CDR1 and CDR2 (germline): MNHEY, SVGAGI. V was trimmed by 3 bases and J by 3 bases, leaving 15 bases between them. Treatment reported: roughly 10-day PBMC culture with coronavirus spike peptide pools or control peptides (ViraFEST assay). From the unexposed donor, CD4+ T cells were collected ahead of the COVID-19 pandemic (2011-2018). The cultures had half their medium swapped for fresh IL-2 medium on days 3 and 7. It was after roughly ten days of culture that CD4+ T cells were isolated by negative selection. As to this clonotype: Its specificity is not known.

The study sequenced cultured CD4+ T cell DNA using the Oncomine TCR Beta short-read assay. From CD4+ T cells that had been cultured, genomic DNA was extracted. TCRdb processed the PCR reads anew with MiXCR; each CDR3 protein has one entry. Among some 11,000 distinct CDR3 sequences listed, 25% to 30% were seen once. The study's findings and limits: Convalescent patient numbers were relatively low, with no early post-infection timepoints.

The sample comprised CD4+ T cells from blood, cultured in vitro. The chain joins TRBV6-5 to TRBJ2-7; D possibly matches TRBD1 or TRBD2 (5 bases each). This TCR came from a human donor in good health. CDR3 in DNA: TGTGCCAGCAGTTATCCGTGGGACCTAAGCTACGAGCAGTACTTC. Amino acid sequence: CASSYPWDLSYEQYF.